This section outlines one T cell receptor (beta chain) sequence together with its context. Its antigen remains unknown. Assay used: immunoSEQ multiplex PCR; TCRdb lists only in-frame clones, some missing. This sample carries about 48,000 clones, 50% to 70% of them seen once, and the ten largest clones take 4.5% to 6.5%. This sample stems from a study of vaccination effects on CD4 cells after COVID-19. Per germline, CDR1 LNHDA and CDR2 SQIVND (reference sequence). V lost 5 bases and J 3 bases, leaving 16 bases between the germline ends. This CDR3 has 15 residues. Following 10 days of culture, CD4+ T cells were isolated.

This sequence joins TRBV19 and TRBJ1-2, with a weak D call TRBD1 (6 bases). The material was CD4+ T cells from PBMCs cultured without peptide, obtained before COVID-19 vaccination. This TCR was recovered from a human donor who received a COVID-19 vaccine. The CDR3 DNA follows: TGTGCCAGTAGTCGGGGGCGGAACAGGGACTATGGCTACACCTTC. Encoded protein: CASSRGRNRDYGYTF.